This T cell receptor (beta chain) is drawn from a study of blood T cell repertoires in COVID-19. In the study overall: Italy, Spain and the United States were the sources of the convalescent and acute COVID-19 samples.

The CDR3 runs 14 residues. Unmatched junction bases numbered 5, after V lost 6 bases and J lost 6 bases. Germline V gene sequence: CDR1 WSHSY, CDR2 SAAADI. Data came from immunoSEQ multiplex PCR; TCRdb stores just in-frame clones and leaves some out. The repertoire holds about 76,000 clones, with 75% to 90% as singletons. This receptor was taken from a man between 45 and 60 years old with active COVID-19. Sequencing used peripheral blood. V and J are TRBV10-2 and TRBJ1-2; TRBD1 aligns across 12 bases. DNA of the CDR3: TGCGCCAGCAGGAAGGGGACAGGGGGCCATGGCTACACCTTC. The encoded protein is CASRKGTGGHGYTF.